Each of the 29 T cell receptor beta chains below was sequenced from the same sample in a study of neurological immune-mediated disorders. A single record per CDR3 protein comes from TCRdb applying MiXCR to the 5' RACE reads. The table includes 45,000 or so distinct CDR3 sequences, about 6% detected once. The sample comprised CD4+ T cells from blood. The receptor source for this set is a woman in her thirties or forties in good health.

This clonotype was observed at least ten times. The chain combines TRBV5-5 with TRBJ2-3, with D perhaps matching TRBD2 (5 bases). This CDR3 is built from 13 residues. CDR1 is SGHKS and CDR2 is YYEKEE in the germline V gene (reference sequence). Trimming pared 4 bases from V and 1 base from J, leaving 7 bases between. CDR3 in DNA: TGTGCCAGCAGCCAACTAGGCACAGATACGCAGTATTTT. Translating it yields CASSQLGTDTQYF.

This clonotype was seen repeatedly, ten times or more. The chain carries TRBV29-1 and TRBJ1-2; TRBD1 aligns across 9 bases. V was clipped by 6 bases and J by 0 bases; unmatched bases: 5. CDR1 is SQVTM and CDR2 is ANQGSEA in the germline V gene. The CDR3 is made up of 14 amino acids. Written as DNA, the CDR3 is TGCAGCGTGATAGGACAGGGGACTAACTATGGCTACACCTTC. It encodes CSVIGQGTNYGYTF.

At least ten counts were recorded for this clonotype. The chain uses TRBV20-1 and TRBJ2-5; TRBD1 aligns across 11 bases. Trimming cost V 5 bases and J 5 bases; bases outside gene matches: 7. This CDR3 spans 14 amino acids. The germline CDR1 and CDR2 sequences are DFQATT and SNEGSKA (reference sequence). CDR3 amino acids: CSAGGQGARETQYF. The CDR3 nucleotides read TGCAGTGCTGGAGGACAGGGGGCACGGGAGACCCAGTACTTC.

This clonotype has a count of ten or more. The chain uses TRBV12-3 or TRBV12-4 and TRBJ2-7, with D possibly being TRBD2 (5 bases). V was cut by 5 bases and J by 7 bases, with 15 bases left in between. There are 13 residues in the CDR3. The CDR3 coding sequence is TGTGCCAGCAGTGCCGGGATTATTGGGGAGCAGTACTTC. Translating gives CASSAGIIGEQYF.

This clonotype was seen at least ten times. The V and J genes are TRBV10-3 and TRBJ2-7, with 8 positions matching TRBD1. This CDR3 has 14 residues. The V and J ends lost 2 bases and 5 bases, in that order; junction bases with no gene match: 5. Germline assignment: CDR1 ENHRY and CDR2 SYGVKD. CDR3 loop: CAISEATGANEQYF. The CDR3 nucleotides are TGTGCCATCAGTGAGGCGACAGGGGCTAACGAGCAGTACTTC.

This clonotype has at least ten counts. This chain links TRBV5-5 with TRBJ1-6; no firm D call. The CDR3 has 14 amino acids. V was shortened by 3 bases and J by 11 bases, with 15 bases between the two germline ends. Germline CDR1 is SGHKS and CDR2 is YYEKEE (reference sequence). CDR3 sequence reads: CASSSWVLPAPLHF. The CDR3, as DNA: TGTGCCAGCAGCTCCTGGGTCCTGCCGGCACCCCTCCACTTT.

This clonotype was observed many times. The CDR3 spells CSARREGKQPQHF. The DNA of the CDR3 is TGCAGTGCTAGAAGGGAGGGTAAACAGCCCCAGCATTTT. The chain recombines TRBV20-1 with TRBJ1-5, with D unresolved. Between the trimmed V and J ends, which lost 2 bases and 7 bases, there was a span of 12 bases. The CDR3 is 13 amino acids. Germline loops: CDR1 DFQATT, CDR2 SNEGSKA (reference sequence).

This clonotype was observed at least ten times. The chain links TRBV7-9 to TRBJ2-4; the D gene is possibly TRBD1 (6 bases). There are 17 residues in the CDR3. In germline, CDR1 is SEHNR, CDR2 FQNEAQ (reference sequence). V was cut by 5 bases and J by 7 bases, with 24 bases left in between. For the CDR3, the DNA is TGTGCCAGCAGCGCAAAACAGGGTGCAGGGGTCATTAACATTCAGTACTTC. It specifies CASSAKQGAGVINIQYF.

In this sample, this clonotype turned up many times. The chain has TRBV5-1 and TRBJ2-3; 12 positions agree with TRBD2. This CDR3 region has 16 residues. Germline CDR1 reads SGHRS; CDR2 reads YFSETQ. V lost 0 bases, J lost 4 bases, and 3 bases stayed unmatched. The CDR3 DNA sequence: TGCGCCAGCAGCTTGGGACTAGCGGGAGTCGCAGATACGCAGTATTTT. Protein product: CASSLGLAGVADTQYF.

Ten or more counts support this clonotype. V and J are TRBV20-1 and TRBJ2-1, with 11 nucleotides matching TRBD2. With 2 bases clipped from V and 3 bases from J, the junction kept 6 bases outside the gene matches. CDR3 length: 16 amino acids. Germline V gives CDR1 DFQATT, CDR2 SNEGSKA (reference sequence). The chain's CDR3 is CSARLLAGELYNEQFF. CDR3 DNA sequence: TGCAGTGCTAGACTACTAGCGGGAGAACTCTACAATGAGCAGTTCTTC.

This clonotype was picked up many times. The CDR3 reads CASSLTGGTEAFF. The CDR3 DNA is TGTGCCAGCAGTTTAACCGGGGGCACTGAAGCTTTCTTT. V is TRBV27 and J is TRBJ1-1, with D possibly being TRBD1 (5 bases). Between the trimmed V and J ends, which lost 2 bases and 4 bases, there was a span of 8 bases. The CDR3 is 13 amino acids. Germline V gene data show CDR1 as MNHEY and CDR2 as SMNVEV (reference sequence).

This clonotype was detected many times. The chain has TRBV7-8 and TRBJ2-1; D possibly corresponds to TRBD2 (5 bases). CDR1 SGHVS and CDR2 FQNEAQ come from the germline V gene. Trimming removed 0 bases at V and 4 bases at J, with 10 bases between. The CDR3 is 15 amino acids. The CDR3 sequence is CASSLAGARYNEQFF. Here the CDR3 DNA reads TGTGCCAGCAGCTTAGCGGGAGCGCGGTACAATGAGCAGTTCTTC.

This clonotype was detected ten times or more. The rearrangement uses TRBV9 and TRBJ1-5; no clear D gene. The ends were cut back, 4 bases at V and 5 bases at J, with 16 bases in the middle. The germline CDR1 and CDR2 sequences are SGDLS and YYNGEE. The CDR3 covers 15 residues. The CDR3 spells CASSQNWGRDQPQHF. DNA for the CDR3: TGTGCCAGCAGCCAAAATTGGGGTAGGGATCAGCCCCAGCATTTT. Together with reference TRBV9 and TRBJ1-5, the CDR3 gives the full variable domain: DSGVTQTPKHLITATGQRVTLRCSPRSGDLSVYWYQQSLDQGLQFLIQYYNGEERAKGNILERFSAQQFPDLHSELNLSSLELGDSALYFCASSQNWGRDQPQHFGDGTRLSIL.

This clonotype was picked up many times. The chain combines TRBV20-1 with TRBJ2-3, with 12 bases lining up with TRBD2. The CDR3 contains 15 residues. With V trimmed by 6 bases and J by 3 bases, 7 bases remained unmatched. CDR1 DFQATT and CDR2 SNEGSKA come from the germline V gene (reference sequence). In nucleotides, the CDR3 is TGCAGTGCCACGGGACTAGCGGGCCGAACAGATACGCAGTATTTT. Its translation is CSATGLAGRTDTQYF.

This clonotype was seen at least ten times. V is TRBV11-1 and J is TRBJ2-1; D might be TRBD2 (6 bases). CDR1 is SGHAT, CDR2 FQDESV, per germline (reference sequence). Trimming shortened V by 5 bases and J by 8 bases, and 22 bases separated the two germline ends. The CDR3 is 16 amino acids. This CDR3 is CASSPGGGGFGYEQFF. The CDR3 DNA is TGTGCCAGCAGCCCCGGGGGTGGCGGGTTCGGCTATGAGCAGTTCTTC.

At least ten counts were recorded for this clonotype. The chain recombines TRBV20-1 with TRBJ2-1, with D maybe TRBD2 (6 bases). Germline V gene sequence: CDR1 DFQATT, CDR2 SNEGSKA (reference sequence). Trimming left V 3 bases short and J 0 bases short, with 15 bases between. This CDR3 contains 16 residues. CDR3 nucleotide sequence: TGCAGTGCTAGGAAGGCGGGATTTAGCTCCTACAATGAGCAGTTCTTC. Translated, it gives CSARKAGFSSYNEQFF.

The V gene is TRBV7-2, the J gene TRBJ2-7; no clear D gene. Per germline, CDR1 SGHTA and CDR2 FQGNSA. The CDR3 consists of 13 residues. Trimming took off 5 bases at V and 4 bases at J, with 12 bases between the two ends. In DNA form, the CDR3 reads TGTGCCAGCAGCCCAGGTCTTGGTTACGAGCAGTACTTC. Protein sequence: CASSPGLGYEQYF. Drawing the rest from reference TRBV7-2 and TRBJ2-7, the complete variable domain is GAGVSQSPSNKVTEKGKDVELRCDPISGHTALYWYRQSLGQGLEFLIYFQGNSAPDKSGLPSDRFSAERTGGSVSTLTIQRTQQEDSAVYLCASSPGLGYEQYFGPGTRLTVT.

This clonotype was found a few times. Since a much larger clone is just one base distant, this may be a read error. The chain joins TRBV9 to TRBJ2-2; D perhaps matches TRBD2 (6 bases). Germline CDR1 is SGDLS and CDR2 is YYNGEE. This CDR3 contains 12 residues. Trimming left V 4 bases short and J 7 bases short, with 8 bases between. CDR3 bases: TGTGCCAGCAGCCCCGGGAGCGGGGAGCTGTTTTTT. It specifies CASSPGSGELFF.

In this sample, this clonotype turned up many times. The V call is TRBV5-1, the J call TRBJ1-6; unclear D gene. Trimming removed 2 bases at V and 9 bases at J, with 6 bases between. CDR1 and CDR2 from the germline V gene are SGHRS and YFSETQ. This CDR3 region has 12 residues. CDR3 DNA sequence: TGCGCCAGCAGCTTTAATACTTCACCCCTCCACTTT. Its translation is CASSFNTSPLHF.

This clonotype was observed many times. The chain is built from TRBV12-3 or TRBV12-4 and TRBJ1-5, with D hard to call. V was clipped by 8 bases and J by 4 bases, with 15 bases between them. CDR3 size: 14 residues. The CDR3 nucleotides read TGTGCCAGCCAGACGGGGTTTTATAATCAGCCCCAGCATTTT. Amino acid sequence: CASQTGFYNQPQHF.

This clonotype occurred many times. The chain is built from TRBV9 and TRBJ1-6; D ambiguous. Deletions cut 0 bases from V and 11 bases from J, with 12 bases between. This CDR3 contains 14 residues. Looked up from germline, CDR1 is SGDLS and CDR2 is YYNGEE. The CDR3 sequence is CASSVVGDAAPLHF. CDR3 nucleotides: TGTGCCAGCAGCGTAGTTGGGGATGCGGCACCCCTCCACTTT. Supplemented by reference TRBV9 and TRBJ1-6, the full variable domain reads DSGVTQTPKHLITATGQRVTLRCSPRSGDLSVYWYQQSLDQGLQFLIQYYNGEERAKGNILERFSAQQFPDLHSELNLSSLELGDSALYFCASSVVGDAAPLHFGNGTRLTVT.

This clonotype was detected many times. This chain joins TRBV7-2 and TRBJ2-2; TRBD2 is a possible D gene (5 bases). The CDR3 spans 14 residues. Germline CDR1 and CDR2: SGHTA and FQGNSA. Trimming took 1 base from V and 8 from J, leaving 11 bases between them. The CDR3 spells CASSLDNSGGELFF. The CDR3 DNA reads TGTGCCAGCAGCTTAGATAATTCGGGGGGGGAGCTGTTTTTT.

This clonotype was counted ten times or more. The rearrangement links TRBV6-6 to TRBJ2-7; possible D gene TRBD1, 6 bases. The CDR3 length is 12 residues. V was trimmed by 6 bases and J by 3 bases, leaving 9 bases between them. Germline-derived CDR1 and CDR2 are MNHNY and SVGAGI (reference sequence). CDR3 in amino acids: CASRTGDYEQYF. As DNA, the CDR3 is TGTGCCAGCAGGACAGGAGACTACGAGCAGTACTTC.

This clonotype was counted ten times or more. The chain has TRBV20-1 and TRBJ2-3; 11 bases map to TRBD2. This CDR3 comprises 17 residues. Per germline, CDR1 DFQATT and CDR2 SNEGSKA (reference sequence). The V and J ends lost 0 bases and 1 base, in that order; junction bases with no gene match: 6. The CDR3: CSARDPSGRSGTDTQYF. The CDR3 bases are TGCAGTGCTAGAGACCCTAGCGGGAGGAGTGGCACAGATACGCAGTATTTT.

This clonotype came up many times. This rearrangement joins TRBV29-1 to TRBJ2-3; D unclear. The V and J ends lost 5 bases and 0 bases respectively, with 9 bases between them. The CDR3 consists of 13 residues. Germline values: CDR1 SQVTM, CDR2 ANQGSEA. The CDR3 region is CSVPSPSTDTQYF. The CDR3 DNA reads TGCAGCGTTCCCTCTCCTAGCACAGATACGCAGTATTTT.

This clonotype was counted at least ten times. The chain joins TRBV28 to TRBJ2-7; 10 nucleotides agree with TRBD1. This CDR3 spans 15 amino acids. The germline V gene encodes CDR1 MDHEN and CDR2 SYDVKM. V lost 5 bases, J lost 9 bases, and 13 bases stayed unmatched. CDR3 sequence reads: CASSPFSGTGVGQYF. CDR3 DNA sequence: TGTGCCAGCAGTCCATTCTCTGGGACAGGGGTCGGGCAGTACTTC.

At least ten counts were recorded for this clonotype. The chain uses TRBV5-1 and TRBJ2-1, with D unresolved. The V gene's germline CDR1 is SGHRS and CDR2 YFSETQ. V was cut by 2 bases and J by 8 bases, with 8 bases left in between. There are 12 residues in the CDR3. The CDR3 DNA is TGCGCCAGCAGCTTCGACCTAGATGAGCAGTTCTTC. Translated, it gives CASSFDLDEQFF.

In this sample, this clonotype turned up many times. The chain recombines TRBV11-2 with TRBJ2-7, with 13 bases fitting TRBD2. The CDR3 totals 15 residues. Trimming at V came to 5 bases and at J to 10 bases, leaving 11 bases not matched to a gene. Germline V gene sequence: CDR1 SGHAT, CDR2 FQNNGV. The CDR3, as DNA: TGTGCCAGCAGCCCCCGGACTAGCGGGAGCGGAGAACAGTACTTC. Its protein product is CASSPRTSGSGEQYF.

This clonotype appeared many times. CDR3 coding DNA: TGTGCCTCCACCCTAGCGGGAGGGCCGGCATACAATGAGCAGTTCTTC. Translating gives CASTLAGGPAYNEQFF. V usage is TRBV5-4 and J usage is TRBJ2-1, with 12 bases lining up with TRBD2. The J segment lost 4 bases and the V segment lost 10 bases, leaving 12 bases of the junction unmatched. Looked up from germline, CDR1 is SGHNT and CDR2 is YYREEE (reference sequence). The CDR3 totals 16 residues.